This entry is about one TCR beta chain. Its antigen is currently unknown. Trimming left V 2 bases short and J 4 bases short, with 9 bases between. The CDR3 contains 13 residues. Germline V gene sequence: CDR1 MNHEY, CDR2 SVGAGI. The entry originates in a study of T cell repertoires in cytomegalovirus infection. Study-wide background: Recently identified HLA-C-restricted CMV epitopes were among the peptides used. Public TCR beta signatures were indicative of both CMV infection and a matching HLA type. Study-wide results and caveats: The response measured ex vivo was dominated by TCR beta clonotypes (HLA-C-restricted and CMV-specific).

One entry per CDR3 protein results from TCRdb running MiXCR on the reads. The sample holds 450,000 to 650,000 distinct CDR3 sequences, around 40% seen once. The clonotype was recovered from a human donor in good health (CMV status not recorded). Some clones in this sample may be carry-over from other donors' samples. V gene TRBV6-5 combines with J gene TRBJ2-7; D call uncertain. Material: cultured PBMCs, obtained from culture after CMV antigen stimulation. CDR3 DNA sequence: TGTGCCAGCAGTTACGGTAGAGGATACGAGCAGTACTTC. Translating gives CASSYGRGYEQYF.